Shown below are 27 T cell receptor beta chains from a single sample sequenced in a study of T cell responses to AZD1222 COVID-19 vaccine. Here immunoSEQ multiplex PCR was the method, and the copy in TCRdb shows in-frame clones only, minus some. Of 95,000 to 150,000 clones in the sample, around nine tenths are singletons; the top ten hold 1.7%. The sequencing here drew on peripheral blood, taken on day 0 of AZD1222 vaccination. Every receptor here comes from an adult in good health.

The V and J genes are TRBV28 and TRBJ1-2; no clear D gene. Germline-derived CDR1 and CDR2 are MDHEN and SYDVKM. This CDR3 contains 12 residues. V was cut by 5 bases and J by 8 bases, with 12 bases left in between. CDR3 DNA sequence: TGTGCCAGCAGTCCCCGGGAATGGGGCTACACCTTC. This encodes CASSPREWGYTF.

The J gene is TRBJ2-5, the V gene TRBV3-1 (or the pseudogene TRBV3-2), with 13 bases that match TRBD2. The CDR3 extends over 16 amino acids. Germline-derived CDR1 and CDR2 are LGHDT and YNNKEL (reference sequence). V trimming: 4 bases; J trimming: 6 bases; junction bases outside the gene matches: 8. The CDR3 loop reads CASSPILAGGGKTQYF. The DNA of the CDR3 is TGTGCCAGCAGCCCCATACTAGCGGGGGGGGGAAAGACCCAGTACTTC.

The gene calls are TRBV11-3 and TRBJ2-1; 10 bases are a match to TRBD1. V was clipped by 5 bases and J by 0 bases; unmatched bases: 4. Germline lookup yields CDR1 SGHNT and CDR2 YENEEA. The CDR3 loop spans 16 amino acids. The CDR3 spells CASSPGTGASYNEQFF. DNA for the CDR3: TGTGCCAGCAGCCCAGGGACAGGGGCCTCCTACAATGAGCAGTTCTTC.

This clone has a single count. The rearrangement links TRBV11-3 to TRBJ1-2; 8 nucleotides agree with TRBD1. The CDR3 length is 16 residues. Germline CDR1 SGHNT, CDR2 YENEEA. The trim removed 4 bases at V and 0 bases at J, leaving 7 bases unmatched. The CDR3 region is CASSSSPGQANYGYTF. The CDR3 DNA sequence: TGTGCCAGCAGCTCCTCCCCGGGACAGGCTAACTATGGCTACACCTTC. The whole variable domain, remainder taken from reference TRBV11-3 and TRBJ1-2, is EAGVVQSPRYKIIEKKQPVAFWCNPISGHNTLYWYLQNLGQGPELLIRYENEEAVDDSQLPKDRFSAERLKGVDSTLKIQPAELGDSAVYLCASSSSPGQANYGYTFGSGTRLTVV.

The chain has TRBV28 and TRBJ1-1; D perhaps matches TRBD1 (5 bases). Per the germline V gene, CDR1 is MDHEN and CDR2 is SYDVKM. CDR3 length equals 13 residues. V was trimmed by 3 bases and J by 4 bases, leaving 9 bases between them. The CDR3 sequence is CASSFGGSTEAFF. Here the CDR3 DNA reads TGTGCCAGCAGTTTCGGGGGGTCCACTGAAGCTTTCTTT.

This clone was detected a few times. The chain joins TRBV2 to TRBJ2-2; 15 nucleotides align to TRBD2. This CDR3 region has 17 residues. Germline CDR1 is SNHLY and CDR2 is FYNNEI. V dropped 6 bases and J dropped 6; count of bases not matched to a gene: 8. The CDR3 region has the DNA TGTGCCAGCAGGACAGCCGGACTAGCGGGAGGGGCCGGGGAGCTGTTTTTT. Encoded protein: CASRTAGLAGGAGELFF.

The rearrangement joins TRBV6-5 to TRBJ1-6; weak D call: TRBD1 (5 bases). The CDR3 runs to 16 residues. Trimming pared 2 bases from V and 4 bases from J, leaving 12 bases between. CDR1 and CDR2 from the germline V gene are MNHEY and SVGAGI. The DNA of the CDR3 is TGTGCCAGCAGTTACGGGAGACAGCCTTATAATTCACCCCTCCACTTT. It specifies CASSYGRQPYNSPLHF.

The CDR3 nucleotides read TGTGCCAGCAGTTTACTTGACGGAACCTATGGCTACACCTTC. It is translated as CASSLLDGTYGYTF. J is TRBJ1-2 and V is TRBV28; D is ambiguous. Trimming pared 2 bases from V and 4 bases from J, leaving 11 bases between. The CDR3 is 14 residues long. Germline CDR1 is MDHEN and CDR2 is SYDVKM.

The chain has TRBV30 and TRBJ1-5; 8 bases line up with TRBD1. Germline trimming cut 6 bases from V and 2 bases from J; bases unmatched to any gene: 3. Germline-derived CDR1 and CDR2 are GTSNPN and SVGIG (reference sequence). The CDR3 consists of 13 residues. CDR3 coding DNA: TGTGCCTGTACAGGGGGAGGCAATCAGCCCCAGCATTTT. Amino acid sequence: CACTGGGNQPQHF.

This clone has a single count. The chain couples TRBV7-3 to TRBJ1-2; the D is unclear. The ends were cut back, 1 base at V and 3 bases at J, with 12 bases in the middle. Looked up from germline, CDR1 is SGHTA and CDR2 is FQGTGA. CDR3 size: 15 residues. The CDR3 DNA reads TGTGCCAGCAGCTTAAGGGGAAGTGATGACTATGGCTACACCTTC. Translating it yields CASSLRGSDDYGYTF.

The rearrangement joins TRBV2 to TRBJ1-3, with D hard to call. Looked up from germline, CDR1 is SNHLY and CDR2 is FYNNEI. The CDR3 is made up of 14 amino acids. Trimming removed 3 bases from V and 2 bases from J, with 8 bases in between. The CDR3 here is CASSDKAAGNTIYF. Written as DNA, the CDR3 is TGTGCCAGCAGTGATAAGGCCGCTGGAAACACCATATATTTT.

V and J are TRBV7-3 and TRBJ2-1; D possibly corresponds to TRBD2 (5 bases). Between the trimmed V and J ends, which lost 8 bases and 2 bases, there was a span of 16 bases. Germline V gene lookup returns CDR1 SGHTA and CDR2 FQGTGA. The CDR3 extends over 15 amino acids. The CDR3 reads CASPRAGAPYNEQFF. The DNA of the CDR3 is TGTGCCAGCCCGCGGGCGGGCGCCCCCTACAATGAGCAGTTCTTC.

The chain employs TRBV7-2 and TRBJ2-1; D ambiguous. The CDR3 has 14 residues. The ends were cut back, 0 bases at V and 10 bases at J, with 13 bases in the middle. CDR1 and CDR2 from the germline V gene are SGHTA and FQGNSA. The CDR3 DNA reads TGTGCCAGCAGCTTAGCCAGGCCCGTCCGGGAGCAGTTCTTC. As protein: CASSLARPVREQFF.

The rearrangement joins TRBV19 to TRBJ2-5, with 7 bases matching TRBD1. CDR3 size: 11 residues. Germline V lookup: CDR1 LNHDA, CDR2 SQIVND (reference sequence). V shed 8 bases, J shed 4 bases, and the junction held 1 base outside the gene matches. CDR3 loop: CASSGGETQYF. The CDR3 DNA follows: TGTGCCAGTTCAGGGGGAGAGACCCAGTACTTC.

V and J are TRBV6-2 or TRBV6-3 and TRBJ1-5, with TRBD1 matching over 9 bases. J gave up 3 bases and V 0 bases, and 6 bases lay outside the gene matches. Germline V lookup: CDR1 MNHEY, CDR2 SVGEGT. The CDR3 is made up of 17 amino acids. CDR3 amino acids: CASSYSGGDRDNQPQHF. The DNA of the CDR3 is TGTGCCAGCAGTTACTCGGGCGGGGACAGGGACAATCAGCCCCAGCATTTT.

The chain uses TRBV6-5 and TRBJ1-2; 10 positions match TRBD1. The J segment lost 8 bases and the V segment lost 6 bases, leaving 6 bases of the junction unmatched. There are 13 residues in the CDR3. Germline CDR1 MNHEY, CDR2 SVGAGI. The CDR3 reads CASSRDRGQGYTF. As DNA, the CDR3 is TGTGCCAGCAGCCGTGACAGGGGGCAAGGCTACACCTTC.

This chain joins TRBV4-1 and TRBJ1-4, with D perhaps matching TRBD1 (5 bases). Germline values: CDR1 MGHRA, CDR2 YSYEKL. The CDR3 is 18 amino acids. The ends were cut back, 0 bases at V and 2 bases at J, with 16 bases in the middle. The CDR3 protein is CASSQDSLQGRTNEKLFF. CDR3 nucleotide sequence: TGCGCCAGCAGCCAAGATTCCTTGCAGGGACGGACTAATGAAAAACTGTTTTTT.

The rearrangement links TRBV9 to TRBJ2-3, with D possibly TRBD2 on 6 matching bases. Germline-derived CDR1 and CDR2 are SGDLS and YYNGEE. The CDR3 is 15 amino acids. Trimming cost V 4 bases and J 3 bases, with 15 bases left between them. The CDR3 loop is CASSFAGTSTDTQYF. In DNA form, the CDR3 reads TGTGCCAGCAGCTTTGCCGGGACTTCTACAGATACGCAGTATTTT.

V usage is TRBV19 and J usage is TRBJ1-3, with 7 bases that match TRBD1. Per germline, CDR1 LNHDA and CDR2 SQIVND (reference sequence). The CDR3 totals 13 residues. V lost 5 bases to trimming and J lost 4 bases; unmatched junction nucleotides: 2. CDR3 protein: CASSPDRGNTIYF. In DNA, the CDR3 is TGTGCCAGTAGTCCGGACAGGGGAAACACCATATATTTT.

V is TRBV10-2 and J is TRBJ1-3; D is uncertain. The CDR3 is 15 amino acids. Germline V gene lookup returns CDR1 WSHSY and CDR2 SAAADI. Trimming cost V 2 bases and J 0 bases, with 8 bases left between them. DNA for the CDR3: TGCGCCAGCAGTGAGGGACTTTTCTCTGGAAACACCATATATTTT. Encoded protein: CASSEGLFSGNTIYF.

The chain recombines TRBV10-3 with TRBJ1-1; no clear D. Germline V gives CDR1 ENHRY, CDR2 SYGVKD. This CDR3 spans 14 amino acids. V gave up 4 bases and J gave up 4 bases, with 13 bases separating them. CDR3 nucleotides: TGTGCCATCAGTGGTCAGGCGGAGTTCACTGAAGCTTTCTTT. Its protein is CAISGQAEFTEAFF.

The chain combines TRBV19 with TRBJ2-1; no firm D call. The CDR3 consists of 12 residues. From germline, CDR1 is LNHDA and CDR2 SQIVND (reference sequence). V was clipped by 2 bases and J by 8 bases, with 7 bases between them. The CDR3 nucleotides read TGTGCCAGTAGTATAAGGAGAGATGAGCAGTTCTTC. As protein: CASSIRRDEQFF.

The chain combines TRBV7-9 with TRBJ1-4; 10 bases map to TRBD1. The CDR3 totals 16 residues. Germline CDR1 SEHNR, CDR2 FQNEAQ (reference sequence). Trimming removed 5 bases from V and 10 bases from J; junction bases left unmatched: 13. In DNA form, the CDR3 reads TGTGCCAGCAGCCCCTTCGGCGGGACAGGGGATCGAAAACTGTTTTTT. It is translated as CASSPFGGTGDRKLFF.

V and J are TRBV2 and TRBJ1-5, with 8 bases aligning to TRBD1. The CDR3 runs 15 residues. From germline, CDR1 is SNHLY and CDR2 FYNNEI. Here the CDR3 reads CAGGGDRRTNQPQHF. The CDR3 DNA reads TGTGCAGGAGGAGGGGACAGGAGGACCAATCAGCCCCAGCATTTT. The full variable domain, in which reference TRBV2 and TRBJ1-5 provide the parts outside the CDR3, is EPEVTQTPSHQVTQMGQEVILRCVPISNHLYFYWYRQILGQKVEFLVSFYNNEISEKSEIFDDQFSVERPDGSNFTLKIRSTKLEDSAMYFCAGGGDRRTNQPQHFGDGTRLSIL.

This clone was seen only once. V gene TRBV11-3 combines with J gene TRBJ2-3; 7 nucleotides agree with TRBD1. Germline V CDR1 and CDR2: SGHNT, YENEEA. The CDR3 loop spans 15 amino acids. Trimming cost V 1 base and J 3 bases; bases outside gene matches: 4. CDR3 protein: CASSLGQTGTDTQYF. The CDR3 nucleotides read TGTGCCAGCAGCTTAGGTCAGACAGGGACAGATACGCAGTATTTT. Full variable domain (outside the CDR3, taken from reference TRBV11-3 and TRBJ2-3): EAGVVQSPRYKIIEKKQPVAFWCNPISGHNTLYWYLQNLGQGPELLIRYENEEAVDDSQLPKDRFSAERLKGVDSTLKIQPAELGDSAVYLCASSLGQTGTDTQYFGPGTRLTVL.

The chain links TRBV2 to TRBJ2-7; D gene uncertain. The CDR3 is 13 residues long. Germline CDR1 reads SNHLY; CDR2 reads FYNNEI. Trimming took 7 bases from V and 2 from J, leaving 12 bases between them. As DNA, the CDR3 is TGTGCCAGCACCAAAGGCCCCCCCTACGAGCAGTACGTC. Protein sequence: CASTKGPPYEQYV.

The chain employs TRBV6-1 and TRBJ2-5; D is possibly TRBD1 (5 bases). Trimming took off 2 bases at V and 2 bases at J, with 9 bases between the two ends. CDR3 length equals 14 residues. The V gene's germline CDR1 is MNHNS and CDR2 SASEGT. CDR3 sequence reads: CASSEQGNQETQYF. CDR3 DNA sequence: TGTGCCAGCAGTGAACAGGGAAATCAAGAGACCCAGTACTTC.